This TCR beta chain was recovered during a study of T cell repertoires in cytomegalovirus infection. Across the study: Selected CMV epitopes included recently identified HLA-C-restricted ones as well as well-studied HLA-B-restricted ones.

Germline V CDR1 and CDR2: SGHTS, YDEGEE. The CDR3 is 11 amino acids. Between the trimmed V and J ends, which lost 0 bases and 5 bases, there was a span of 2 bases. MiXCR was run by TCRdb on the reads, yielding one entry per CDR3 protein. The table has 650,000 to 850,000 distinct CDR3 sequences, around 29% seen once. On this clonotype: The target antigen is unknown.

The chain couples TRBV5-8 to TRBJ1-2; D is ambiguous. The sequencing used cultured CD8+ T cells from PBMCs, collected from culture after CMV antigen stimulation. The sequence came from a human donor in good health (CMV status not recorded). Some clones in this sample may be carry-over from other donors' samples. The CDR3 DNA reads TGTGCCAGCAGCTTGGAGTATGGCTACACCTTC. Amino acid sequence: CASSLEYGYTF.